This T cell receptor (beta chain) is drawn from a study of human T cells and chemical hapten exposure. In this sample, this clonotype turned up a few times. The V end was cut by 4 bases, the J end by 1 base, with 8 bases between. Germline assignment: CDR1 SGHNT and CDR2 YYREEE (reference sequence). The CDR3 length is 13 residues. Time point in this sample: patch test 1, 2 weeks after DPC sensitization. Regarding treatment: therapeutic diphenylcyclopropenone sensitization with weekly scalp DPC. Extraction of total RNA was performed on unfractionated whole blood. TCRdb re-derived calls from the RACE reads in MiXCR, one entry per CDR3 protein. The profile shows more than 35,000 distinct CDR3 sequences, 5.5% to 8% of them singletons.

The receptor comes from a woman aged 30 to 39 with alopecia areata. Some clones in this sample may be carry-over from other donors' samples. Source: whole blood, taken in connection with sensitization to the hapten diphenylcyclopropenone (DPC). The rearrangement links TRBV5-4 to TRBJ1-1; D uncertain. DNA for the CDR3: TGTGCCAGCAGCCAGCCACCGAACACTGAAGCTTTCTTT. It translates to CASSQPPNTEAFF.